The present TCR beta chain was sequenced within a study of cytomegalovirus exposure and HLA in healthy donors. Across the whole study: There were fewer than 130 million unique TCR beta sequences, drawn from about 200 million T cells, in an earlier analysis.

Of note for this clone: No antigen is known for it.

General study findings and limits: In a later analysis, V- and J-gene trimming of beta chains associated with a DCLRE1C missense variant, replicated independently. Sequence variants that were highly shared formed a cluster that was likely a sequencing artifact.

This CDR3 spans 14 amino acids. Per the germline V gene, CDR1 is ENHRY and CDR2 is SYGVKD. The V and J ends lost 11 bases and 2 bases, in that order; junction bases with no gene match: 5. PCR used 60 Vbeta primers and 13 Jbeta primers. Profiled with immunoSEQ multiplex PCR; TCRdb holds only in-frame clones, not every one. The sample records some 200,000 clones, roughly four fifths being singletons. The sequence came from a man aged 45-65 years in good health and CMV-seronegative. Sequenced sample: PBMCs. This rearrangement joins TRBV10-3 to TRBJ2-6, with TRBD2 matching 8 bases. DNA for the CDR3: TGTGCCGTGACGGGGGGGGCTGGGGCCAACGTCCTGACTTTC. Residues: CAVTGGAGANVLTF.